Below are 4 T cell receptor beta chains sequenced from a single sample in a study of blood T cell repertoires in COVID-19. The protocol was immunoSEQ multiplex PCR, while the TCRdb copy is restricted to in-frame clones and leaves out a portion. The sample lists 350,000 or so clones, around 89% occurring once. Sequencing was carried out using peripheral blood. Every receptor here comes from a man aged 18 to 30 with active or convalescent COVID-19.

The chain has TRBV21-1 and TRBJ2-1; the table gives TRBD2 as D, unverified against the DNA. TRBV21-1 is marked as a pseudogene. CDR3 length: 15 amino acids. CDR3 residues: CASSNLAGGVNEQFF. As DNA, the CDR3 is TGTGCCAGCAGCAACCTAGCGGGGGGGGTCAATGAGCAGTTCTTC.

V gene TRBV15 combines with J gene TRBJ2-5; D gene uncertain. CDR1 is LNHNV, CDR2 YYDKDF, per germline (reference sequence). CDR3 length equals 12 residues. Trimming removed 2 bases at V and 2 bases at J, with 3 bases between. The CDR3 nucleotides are TGTGCCACCAGCAGAATACAAGAGACCCAGTACTTC. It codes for CATSRIQETQYF.

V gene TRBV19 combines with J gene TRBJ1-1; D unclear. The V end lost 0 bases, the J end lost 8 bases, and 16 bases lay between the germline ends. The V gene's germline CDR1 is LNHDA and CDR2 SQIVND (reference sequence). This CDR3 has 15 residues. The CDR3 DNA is TGTGCCAGTAGTATAGATCTGAGGGCCTCAGCAGAAGCTTTCTTT. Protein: CASSIDLRASAEAFF.

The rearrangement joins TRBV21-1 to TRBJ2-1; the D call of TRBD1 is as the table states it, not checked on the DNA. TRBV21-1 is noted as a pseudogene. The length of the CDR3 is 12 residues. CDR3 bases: TGTGCCTGGGGCTATAGCTACAATGAGCAGTTCTTC. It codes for CAWGYSYNEQFF.